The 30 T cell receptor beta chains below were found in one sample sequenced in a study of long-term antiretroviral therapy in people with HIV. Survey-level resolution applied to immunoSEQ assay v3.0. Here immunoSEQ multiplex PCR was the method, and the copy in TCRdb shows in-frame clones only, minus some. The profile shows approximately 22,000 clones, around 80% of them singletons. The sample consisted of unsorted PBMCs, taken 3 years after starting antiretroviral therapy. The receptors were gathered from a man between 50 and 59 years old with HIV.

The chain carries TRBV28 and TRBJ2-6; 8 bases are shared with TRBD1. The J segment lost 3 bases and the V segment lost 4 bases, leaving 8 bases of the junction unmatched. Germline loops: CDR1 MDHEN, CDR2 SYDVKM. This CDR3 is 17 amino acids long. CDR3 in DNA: TGTGCCAGCAGTTCAGGGGGCTCCTCCAATGGGGCCAACGTCCTGACTTTC. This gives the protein CASSSGGSSNGANVLTF.

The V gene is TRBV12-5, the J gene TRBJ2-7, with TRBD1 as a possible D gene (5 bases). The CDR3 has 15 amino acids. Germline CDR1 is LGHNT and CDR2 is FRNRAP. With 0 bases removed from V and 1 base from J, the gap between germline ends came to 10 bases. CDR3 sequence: CASGLVRQLSYEQYF. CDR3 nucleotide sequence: TGTGCTAGTGGTTTGGTGCGACAGCTTTCCTACGAGCAGTACTTC. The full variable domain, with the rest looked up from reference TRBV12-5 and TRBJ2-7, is DARVTQTPRHKVTEMGQEVTMRCQPILGHNTVFWYRQTMMQGLELLAYFRNRAPLDDSGMPKDRFSAEMPDATLATLKIQPSEPRDSAVYFCASGLVRQLSYEQYFGPGTRLTVT.

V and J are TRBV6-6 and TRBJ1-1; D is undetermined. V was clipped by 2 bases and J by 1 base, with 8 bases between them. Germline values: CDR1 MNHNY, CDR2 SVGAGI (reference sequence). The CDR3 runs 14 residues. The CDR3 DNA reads TGTGCCAGCAGTTACGGGCAGTCGAACACTGAAGCTTTCTTT. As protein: CASSYGQSNTEAFF.

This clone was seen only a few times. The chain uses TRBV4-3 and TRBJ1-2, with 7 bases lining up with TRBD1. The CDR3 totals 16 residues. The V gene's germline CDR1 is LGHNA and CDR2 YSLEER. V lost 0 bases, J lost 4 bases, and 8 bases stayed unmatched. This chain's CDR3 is CASSQDLQGPSYGYTF. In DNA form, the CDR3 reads TGCGCCAGCAGCCAAGATCTACAGGGGCCCTCCTATGGCTACACCTTC.

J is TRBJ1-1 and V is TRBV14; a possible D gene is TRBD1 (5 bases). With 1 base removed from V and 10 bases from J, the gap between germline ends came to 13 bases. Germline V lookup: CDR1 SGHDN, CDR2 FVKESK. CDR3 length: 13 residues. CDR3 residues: CASSQGGGIGAFF. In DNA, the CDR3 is TGTGCCAGCAGCCAAGGGGGGGGGATAGGAGCTTTCTTT.

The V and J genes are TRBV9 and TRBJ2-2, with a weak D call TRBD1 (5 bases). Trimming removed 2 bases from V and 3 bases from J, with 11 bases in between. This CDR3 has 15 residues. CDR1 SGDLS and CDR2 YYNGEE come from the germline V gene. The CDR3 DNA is TGTGCCAGCAGCGTCTGGGGCGGTCACACCGGGGAGCTGTTTTTT. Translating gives CASSVWGGHTGELFF.

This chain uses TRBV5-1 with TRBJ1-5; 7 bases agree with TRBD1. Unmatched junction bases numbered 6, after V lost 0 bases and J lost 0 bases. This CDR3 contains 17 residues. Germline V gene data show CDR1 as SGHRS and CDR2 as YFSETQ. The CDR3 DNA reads TGCGCCAGCAGCTTGGAGCCGACAGGGTATAGCAATCAGCCCCAGCATTTT. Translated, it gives CASSLEPTGYSNQPQHF.

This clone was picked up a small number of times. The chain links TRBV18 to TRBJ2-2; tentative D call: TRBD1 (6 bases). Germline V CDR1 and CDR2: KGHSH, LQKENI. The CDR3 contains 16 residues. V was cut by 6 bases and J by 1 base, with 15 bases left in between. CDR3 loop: CASSLTGNENTGELFF. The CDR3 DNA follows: TGTGCCAGCTCCCTAACAGGGAATGAGAACACCGGGGAGCTGTTTTTT. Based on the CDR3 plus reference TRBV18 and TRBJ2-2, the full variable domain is NAGVMQNPRHLVRRRGQEARLRCSPMKGHSHVYWYRQLPEEGLKFMVYLQKENIIDESGMPKERFSAEFPKEGPSILRIQQVVRGDSAAYFCASSLTGNENTGELFFGEGSRLTVL.

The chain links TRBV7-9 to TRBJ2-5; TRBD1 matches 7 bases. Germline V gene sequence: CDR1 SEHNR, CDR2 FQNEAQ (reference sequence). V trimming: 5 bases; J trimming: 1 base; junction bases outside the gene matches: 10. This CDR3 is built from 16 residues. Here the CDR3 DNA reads TGTGCCAGCAGCCTCGGGACAGCCCTGAGCCAAGAGACCCAGTACTTC. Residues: CASSLGTALSQETQYF.

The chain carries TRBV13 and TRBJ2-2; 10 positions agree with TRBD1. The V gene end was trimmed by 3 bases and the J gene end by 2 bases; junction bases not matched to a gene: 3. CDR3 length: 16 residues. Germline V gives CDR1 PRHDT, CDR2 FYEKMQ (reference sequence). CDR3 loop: CASSLDRGINTGELFF. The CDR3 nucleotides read TGTGCCAGCAGCTTGGACAGGGGGATAAACACCGGGGAGCTGTTTTTT.

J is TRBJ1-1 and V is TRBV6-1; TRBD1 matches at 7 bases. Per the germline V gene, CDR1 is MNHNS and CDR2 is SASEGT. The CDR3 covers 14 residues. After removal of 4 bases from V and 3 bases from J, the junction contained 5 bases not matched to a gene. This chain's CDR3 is CASSARQGHTEAFF. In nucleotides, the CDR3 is TGTGCCAGCAGTGCCCGACAGGGACACACTGAAGCTTTCTTT.

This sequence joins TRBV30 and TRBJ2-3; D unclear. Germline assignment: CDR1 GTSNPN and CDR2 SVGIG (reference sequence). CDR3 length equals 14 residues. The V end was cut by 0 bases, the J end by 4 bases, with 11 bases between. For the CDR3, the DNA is TGTGCCTGGAGTGTATCCGGTGCTTCAGATACGCAGTATTTT. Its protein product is CAWSVSGASDTQYF.

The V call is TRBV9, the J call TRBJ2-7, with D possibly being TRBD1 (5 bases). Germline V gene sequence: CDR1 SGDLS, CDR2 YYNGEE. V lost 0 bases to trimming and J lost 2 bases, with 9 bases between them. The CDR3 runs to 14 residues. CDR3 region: CASSVDAGPYEQYF. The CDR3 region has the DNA TGTGCCAGCAGCGTAGATGCAGGGCCCTACGAGCAGTACTTC.

Here the CDR3 reads CASSPTPLSTDTQYF. The DNA for the CDR3 is TGTGCCAGCAGCCCGACACCCCTTAGCACAGATACGCAGTATTTT. The V gene is TRBV7-3, the J gene TRBJ2-3; no clear D gene. Germline values: CDR1 SGHTA, CDR2 FQGTGA. V was cut by 5 bases and J by 0 bases, with 12 bases left in between. This CDR3 is built from 15 residues.

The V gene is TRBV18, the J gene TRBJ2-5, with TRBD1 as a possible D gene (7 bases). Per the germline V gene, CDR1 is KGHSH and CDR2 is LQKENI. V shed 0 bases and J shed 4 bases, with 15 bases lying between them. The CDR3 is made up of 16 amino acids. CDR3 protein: CASSPPRAGGGETQYF. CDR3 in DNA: TGTGCCAGCTCACCACCTCGGGCAGGGGGAGGAGAGACCCAGTACTTC.

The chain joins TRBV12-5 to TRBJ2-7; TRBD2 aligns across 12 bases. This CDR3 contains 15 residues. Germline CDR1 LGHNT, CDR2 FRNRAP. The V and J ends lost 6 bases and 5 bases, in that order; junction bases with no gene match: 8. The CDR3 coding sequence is TGTGCTAGTGGAAGACCTAGCGGGAGGGCTCACGAGCAGTACTTC. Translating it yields CASGRPSGRAHEQYF.

The chain's CDR3 is CASSQDQVGADGYTF. Here the CDR3 DNA reads TGCGCCAGCAGCCAAGATCAAGTAGGGGCTGATGGCTACACCTTC. The chain recombines TRBV4-1 with TRBJ1-2; D might be TRBD1 (5 bases). CDR1 MGHRA and CDR2 YSYEKL come from the germline V gene. CDR3 length equals 15 residues. Trimming took off 0 bases at V and 6 bases at J, with 14 bases between the two ends.

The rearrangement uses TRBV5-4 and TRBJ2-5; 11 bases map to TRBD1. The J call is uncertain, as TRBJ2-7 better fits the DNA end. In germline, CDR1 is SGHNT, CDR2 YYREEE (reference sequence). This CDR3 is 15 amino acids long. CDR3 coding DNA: TGTGCCAGCAGCTTGGGGACAGGGGGCGTGGACGAGCAGTACTTC. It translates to CASSLGTGGVDEQYF.

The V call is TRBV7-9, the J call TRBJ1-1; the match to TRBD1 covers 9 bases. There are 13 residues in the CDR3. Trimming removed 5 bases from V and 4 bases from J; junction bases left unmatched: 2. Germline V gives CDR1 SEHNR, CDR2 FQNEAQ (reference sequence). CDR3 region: CASSQTGGTEAFF. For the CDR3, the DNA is TGTGCCAGCAGCCAGACAGGGGGCACTGAAGCTTTCTTT.

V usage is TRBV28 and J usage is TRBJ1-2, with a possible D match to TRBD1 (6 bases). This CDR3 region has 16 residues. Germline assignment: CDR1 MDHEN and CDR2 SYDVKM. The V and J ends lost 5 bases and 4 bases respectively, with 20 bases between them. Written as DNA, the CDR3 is TGTGCCAGCAGTGGAGCCGGGACACCGGTTTCCTATGGCTACACCTTC. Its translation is CASSGAGTPVSYGYTF.

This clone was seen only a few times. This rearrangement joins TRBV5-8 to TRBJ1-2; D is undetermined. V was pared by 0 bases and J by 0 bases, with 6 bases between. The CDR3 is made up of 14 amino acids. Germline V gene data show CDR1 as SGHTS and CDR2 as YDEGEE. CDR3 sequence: CASSLDGSNYGYTF. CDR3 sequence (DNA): TGTGCCAGCAGCTTGGACGGATCTAACTATGGCTACACCTTC. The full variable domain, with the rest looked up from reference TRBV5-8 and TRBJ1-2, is EAGVTQSPTHLIKTRGQQATLRCSPISGHTSVYWYQQALGLGLQFLLWYDEGEERNRGNFPPRFSGRQFPNYSSELNVNALELEDSALYLCASSLDGSNYGYTFGSGTRLTVV.

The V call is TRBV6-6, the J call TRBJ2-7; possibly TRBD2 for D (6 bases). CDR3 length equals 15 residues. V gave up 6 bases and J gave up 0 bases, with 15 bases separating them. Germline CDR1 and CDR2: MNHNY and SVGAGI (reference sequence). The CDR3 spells CASSLFGGSSYEQYF. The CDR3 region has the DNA TGTGCCAGCAGCTTATTCGGGGGATCCTCCTACGAGCAGTACTTC.

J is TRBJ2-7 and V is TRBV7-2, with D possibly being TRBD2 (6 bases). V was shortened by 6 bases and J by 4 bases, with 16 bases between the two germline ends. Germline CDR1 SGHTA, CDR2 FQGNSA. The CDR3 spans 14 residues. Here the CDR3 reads CASSAAGTWYEQYF. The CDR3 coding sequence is TGTGCCAGCAGTGCCGCCGGGACTTGGTACGAGCAGTACTTC.

The chain's CDR3 is CASSLARNTEAFF. CDR3 DNA sequence: TGTGCCAGCAGCTTGGCCAGGAACACTGAAGCTTTCTTT. This chain connects TRBV5-6 to TRBJ1-1; D unresolved. The CDR3 consists of 13 residues. Germline loops: CDR1 SGHDT, CDR2 YYEEEE. V shed 0 bases and J shed 1 base, with 4 bases lying between them.

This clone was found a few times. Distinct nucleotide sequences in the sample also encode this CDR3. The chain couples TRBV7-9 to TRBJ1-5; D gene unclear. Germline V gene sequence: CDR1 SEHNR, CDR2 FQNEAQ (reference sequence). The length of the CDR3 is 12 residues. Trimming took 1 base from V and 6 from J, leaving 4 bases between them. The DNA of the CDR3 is TGTGCCAGCAGCTTAGGTGGTCAGCCCCAGCATTTT. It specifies CASSLGGQPQHF.

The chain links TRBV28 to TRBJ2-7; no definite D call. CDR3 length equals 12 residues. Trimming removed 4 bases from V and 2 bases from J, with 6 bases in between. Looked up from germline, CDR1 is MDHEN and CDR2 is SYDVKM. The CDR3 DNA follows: TGTGCCAGCAGTTACAGAGCCTACGAGCAGTACTTC. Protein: CASSYRAYEQYF.

CDR3 in DNA: TGTGCCAGCAGCCTTACAGGGCCGAGCACCGGGGAGCTGTTTTTT. Translated, it gives CASSLTGPSTGELFF. The chain joins TRBV7-6 to TRBJ2-2; D possibly corresponds to TRBD1 (6 bases). This CDR3 has 15 amino acids. Trimming removed 5 bases from V and 4 bases from J, with 14 bases in between. Germline-derived CDR1 and CDR2 are SGHVS and FNYEAQ.

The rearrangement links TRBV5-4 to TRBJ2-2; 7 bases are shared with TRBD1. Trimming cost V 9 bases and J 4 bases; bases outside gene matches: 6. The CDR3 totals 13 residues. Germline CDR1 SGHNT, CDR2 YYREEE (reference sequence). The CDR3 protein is CANHRGRTGELFF. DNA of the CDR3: TGTGCCAACCACAGGGGCCGCACCGGGGAGCTGTTTTTT. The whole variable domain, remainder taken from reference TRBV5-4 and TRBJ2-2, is ETGVTQSPTHLIKTRGQQVTLRCSSQSGHNTVSWYQQALGQGPQFIFQYYREEENGRGNFPPRFSGLQFPNYSSELNVNALELDDSALYLCANHRGRTGELFFGEGSRLTVL.

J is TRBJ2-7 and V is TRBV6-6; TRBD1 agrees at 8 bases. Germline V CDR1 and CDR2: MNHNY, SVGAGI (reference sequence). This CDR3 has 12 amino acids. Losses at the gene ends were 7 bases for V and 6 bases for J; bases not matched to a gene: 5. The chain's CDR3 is CASIQGAGEQYF. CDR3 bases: TGTGCCAGCATTCAGGGGGCGGGCGAGCAGTACTTC.

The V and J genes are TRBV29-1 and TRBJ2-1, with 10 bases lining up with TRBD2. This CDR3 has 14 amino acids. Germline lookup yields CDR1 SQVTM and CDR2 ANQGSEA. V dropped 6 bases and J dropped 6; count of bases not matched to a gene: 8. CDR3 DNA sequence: TGCAGCGTGGGAACTAGCGGGGTCTTCAATGAGCAGTTCTTC. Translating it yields CSVGTSGVFNEQFF.